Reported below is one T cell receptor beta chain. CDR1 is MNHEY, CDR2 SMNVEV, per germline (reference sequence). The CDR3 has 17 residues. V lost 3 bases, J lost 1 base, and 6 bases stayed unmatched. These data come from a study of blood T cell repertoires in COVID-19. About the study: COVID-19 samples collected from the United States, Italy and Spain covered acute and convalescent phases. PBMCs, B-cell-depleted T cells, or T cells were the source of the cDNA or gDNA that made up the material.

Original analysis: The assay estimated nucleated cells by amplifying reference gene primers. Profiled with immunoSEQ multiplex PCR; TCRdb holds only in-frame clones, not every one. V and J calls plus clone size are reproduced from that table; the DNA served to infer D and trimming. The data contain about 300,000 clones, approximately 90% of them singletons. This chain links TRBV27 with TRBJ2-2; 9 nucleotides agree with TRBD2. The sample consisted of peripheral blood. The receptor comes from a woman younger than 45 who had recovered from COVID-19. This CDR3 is CASSFRIAGVNTGELFF. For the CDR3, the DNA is TGTGCCAGCAGTTTTAGAATAGCGGGGGTGAACACCGGGGAGCTGTTTTTT.